The next 22 T cell receptor beta chains were all read from a single sample in a study of cytomegalovirus exposure and HLA in healthy donors. TCRdb's table, derived via immunoSEQ multiplex PCR, lists solely in-frame clones and lacks some. The data show roughly 120,000 clones, with approximately 90% seen just once and about 6% held by the top ten. Sequencing input: PBMCs. These receptors came from a woman between 18 and 30 years old in good health and CMV-seropositive.

The V gene is TRBV29-1, the J gene TRBJ1-1, with D perhaps matching TRBD1 (5 bases). CDR1 and CDR2 from the germline V gene are SQVTM and ANQGSEA. V was shortened by 3 bases and J by 1 base, with 9 bases between the two germline ends. This CDR3 spans 13 amino acids. CDR3 sequence (DNA): TGCAGCGTTGAGTCCGACAGGAACACTGAAGCTTTCTTT. Translation gives CSVESDRNTEAFF.

The chain joins TRBV5-5 to TRBJ1-2; D may be TRBD1 (5 bases). The length of the CDR3 is 13 residues. The V gene's germline CDR1 is SGHKS and CDR2 YYEKEE (reference sequence). V lost 0 bases and J 10 bases, leaving 13 bases between the germline ends. CDR3 bases: TGTGCCAGCAGCTTGGGGCCAGGGCAAGACTACACCTTC. Amino acid sequence: CASSLGPGQDYTF.

V usage is TRBV11-2 and J usage is TRBJ1-5, with D unclear. V was pared by 1 base and J by 5 bases, with 6 bases between. Per germline, CDR1 SGHAT and CDR2 FQNNGV. The CDR3 extends over 13 amino acids. Written as DNA, the CDR3 is TGTGCCAGCAGCTTAGCAACGGATCAGCCCCAGCATTTT. Translated: CASSLATDQPQHF.

This clone is a singleton in its sample. In DNA form, the CDR3 reads TGTGCCAGCAGCGTGGCAGGGGGTCCTGGAAACACCATATATTTT. Its protein is CASSVAGGPGNTIYF. The V gene is TRBV9, the J gene TRBJ1-3, with 7 positions matching TRBD1. The CDR3 runs to 15 residues. The V and J ends lost 2 bases and 2 bases, in that order; junction bases with no gene match: 4. Germline values: CDR1 SGDLS, CDR2 YYNGEE. The full variable domain, rest sourced from reference TRBV9 and TRBJ1-3, is DSGVTQTPKHLITATGQRVTLRCSPRSGDLSVYWYQQSLDQGLQFLIQYYNGEERAKGNILERFSAQQFPDLHSELNLSSLELGDSALYFCASSVAGGPGNTIYFGEGSWLTVV.

V is TRBV15 and J is TRBJ1-1, with TRBD1 as a possible D gene (6 bases). The germline V gene has CDR1 LNHNV and CDR2 YYDKDF (reference sequence). Trimming cost V 4 bases and J 1 base, with 13 bases left between them. This CDR3 region has 15 residues. CDR3 protein: CATSTDRLGNTEAFF. The DNA for the CDR3 is TGTGCCACCAGCACGGACAGATTGGGGAACACTGAAGCTTTCTTT.

V is TRBV30 and J is TRBJ2-5; TRBD1 might be the D (5 bases). The germline V gene encodes CDR1 GTSNPN and CDR2 SVGIG (reference sequence). CDR3 size: 15 residues. Trimming left V 0 bases short and J 3 bases short, with 14 bases between. The CDR3 is CAWSVFSGSKETQYF. DNA for the CDR3: TGTGCCTGGAGTGTTTTTTCAGGGTCGAAAGAGACCCAGTACTTC.

The rearrangement uses TRBV2 and TRBJ2-7; D is undetermined. This CDR3 has 14 amino acids. V dropped 7 bases and J dropped 2 bases, with 15 bases sitting between them. In germline, CDR1 is SNHLY, CDR2 FYNNEI. CDR3 amino acids: CASISEETTYEQYF. The CDR3 bases are TGTGCCAGCATCAGCGAGGAAACTACCTACGAGCAGTACTTC.

This chain uses TRBV6-7 with TRBJ1-2, with 10 bases matching TRBD1. TRBV6-7 is noted as an ORF with a role that remains uncertain. This CDR3 has 15 residues. V lost 2 bases, J lost 10 bases, and 10 bases stayed unmatched. CDR3 in DNA: TGTGCCAGCAGTTACGCACAAGGGACAGGGGACACCTACACCTTC. Translating it yields CASSYAQGTGDTYTF.

The rearrangement uses TRBV9 and TRBJ2-1; 7 bases match TRBD2. The CDR3 has 16 residues. Germline V gene data show CDR1 as SGDLS and CDR2 as YYNGEE. The V segment lost 3 bases and the J segment 9 bases; nucleotides outside the gene matches: 15. DNA for the CDR3: TGTGCCAGCAGCGCCCGTCGTATTACTAGCGTATCTGAGCAGTTCTTC. Translation: CASSARRITSVSEQFF.

The CDR3 DNA follows: TGTGCCAGCAGTTTAGTGACAGACAACACCGGGGAGCTGTTTTTT. Translated, it gives CASSLVTDNTGELFF. The chain employs TRBV28 and TRBJ2-2; D might be TRBD1 (5 bases). CDR1 is MDHEN and CDR2 is SYDVKM in the germline V gene. There are 15 residues in the CDR3. V was cut by 2 bases and J by 2 bases, with 9 bases left in between.

Here the CDR3 reads CASSANGDLQQYF. CDR3 sequence (DNA): TGTGCCAGCAGCGCAAACGGGGACTTGCAGCAGTACTTC. This chain connects TRBV5-6 to TRBJ2-7; D perhaps matches TRBD2 (6 bases). V was clipped by 4 bases and J by 8 bases, with 16 bases between them. Germline V gives CDR1 SGHDT, CDR2 YYEEEE. The CDR3 has 13 residues.

J is TRBJ2-1 and V is TRBV18; possibly TRBD1 for D (6 bases). CDR1 KGHSH and CDR2 LQKENI come from the germline V gene. The CDR3 has 15 residues. Trimming pared 5 bases from V and 0 bases from J, leaving 11 bases between. CDR3 coding DNA: TGTGCCAGCTCATCGAGGACAGACTCCTACAATGAGCAGTTCTTC. This encodes CASSSRTDSYNEQFF.

The genes are TRBV11-3 and TRBJ2-3; a weak D match, TRBD2 (6 bases). CDR3 length equals 15 residues. The V end was cut by 3 bases, the J end by 2 bases, with 12 bases between. Germline CDR1 and CDR2: SGHNT and YENEEA. In DNA form, the CDR3 reads TGTGCCAGCAGCTTGGGGGGACGGGACACAGATACGCAGTATTTT. Protein: CASSLGGRDTDTQYF.

The J gene is TRBJ2-2, the V gene TRBV5-6; D is unresolved. V dropped 4 bases and J dropped 6 bases, with 7 bases sitting between them. Per germline, CDR1 SGHDT and CDR2 YYEEEE. This CDR3 is built from 12 residues. The CDR3 is CASSLSAGELFF. In DNA, the CDR3 is TGTGCCAGCAGCCTGAGCGCCGGGGAGCTGTTTTTT.

This chain connects TRBV4-1 to TRBJ2-5; possibly TRBD1 for D (6 bases). The CDR3 is 14 amino acids. The V gene lost 5 bases and the J gene lost 1 base, with 11 bases spanning the gap. Germline V lookup: CDR1 MGHRA, CDR2 YSYEKL. As DNA, the CDR3 is TGCGCCAGCAGCGATACAGGGAGCCAAGAGACCCAGTACTTC. The encoded protein is CASSDTGSQETQYF.

The V and J genes are TRBV7-2 and TRBJ2-7, with D possibly being TRBD1 (6 bases). The CDR3 sequence is 14 residues long. The V end was cut by 2 bases, the J end by 5 bases, with 13 bases between. Per germline, CDR1 SGHTA and CDR2 FQGNSA. The CDR3 DNA is TGTGCCAGCAGCTTAAGACAGGTTTGGGACGAGCAGTACTTC. It is translated as CASSLRQVWDEQYF.

The chain joins TRBV30 to TRBJ2-3, with 7 positions matching TRBD1. Per the germline V gene, CDR1 is GTSNPN and CDR2 is SVGIG (reference sequence). Trimming removed 2 bases from V and 3 bases from J; junction bases left unmatched: 2. The CDR3 contains 13 residues. The CDR3 sequence is CAWSLQGTDTQYF. In DNA, the CDR3 is TGTGCCTGGAGTTTACAGGGGACAGATACGCAGTATTTT.

This chain connects TRBV30 to TRBJ1-2; D is unresolved. Germline CDR1 GTSNPN, CDR2 SVGIG (reference sequence). This CDR3 region has 13 residues. V was pared by 1 base and J by 5 bases, with 11 bases between. In nucleotides, the CDR3 is TGTGCCTGGAGTGAGCCCCCCCGGTATGGCTACACCTTC. Translated: CAWSEPPRYGYTF.

The chain carries TRBV5-1 and TRBJ1-2; a weak D match, TRBD1 (6 bases). The CDR3 is 16 residues long. Germline V gives CDR1 SGHRS, CDR2 YFSETQ. Trimming took off 4 bases at V and 4 bases at J, with 20 bases between the two ends. This CDR3 reads CASSPLALGQLYGYTF. The CDR3 DNA is TGCGCCAGCAGCCCCCTAGCACTTGGACAGCTCTATGGCTACACCTTC.

The chain combines TRBV21-1 with TRBJ1-6. TRBV21-1 is a pseudogene. There are 18 residues in the CDR3. The CDR3: CASSKALLDGGNNSPLHF. CDR3 bases: TGTGCCAGCAGCAAAGCGCTTTTGGACGGAGGGAATAATTCACCCCTCCACTTT.

This clone was counted many times. This rearrangement joins TRBV15 to TRBJ2-7, with D perhaps TRBD1 (6 bases). Deletions cut 0 bases from V and 6 bases from J, with 12 bases between. Germline values: CDR1 LNHNV, CDR2 YYDKDF (reference sequence). The CDR3 has 14 amino acids. The DNA for the CDR3 is TGTGCCACCAGCAGAGATCGCGAGACAGGCGAGCAGTACTTC. It encodes CATSRDRETGEQYF.

This chain uses TRBV6-1 with TRBJ2-7; 8 nucleotides agree with TRBD1. Germline assignment: CDR1 MNHNS and CDR2 SASEGT. V was clipped by 6 bases and J by 3 bases; unmatched bases: 7. The CDR3 is 14 amino acids. The CDR3 region has the DNA TGTGCCAGCAGCCCTTGGACAGGGAGCTACGAGCAGTACTTC. Translation gives CASSPWTGSYEQYF.